This TCR beta chain was retrieved from a study of T cell repertoires in cytomegalovirus infection. For the study at large: Public TCR beta signatures provided an indication of both CMV infection and a matching HLA type. Overall study results and limits: HLA-C-restricted, CMV-specific TCR beta clonotypes were dominant ex vivo. Carriers of CMV plus the relevant HLA were identified by cumulative public TCR beta family frequency.

The CDR3 covers 16 residues. Per germline, CDR1 MNHEY and CDR2 SVGEGT. Trimming removed 5 bases from V and 9 bases from J, with 23 bases in between. To note about this clonotype: Its antigen is unknown.

TCRdb used MiXCR to reprocess the reads, holding one entry per CDR3 protein. Of more than 250,000 distinct CDR3 sequences in the sample, about 13% are singletons; the top ten hold around 9.5%. The rearrangement joins TRBV6-2 or TRBV6-3 to TRBJ2-1; D may correspond to TRBD1 or TRBD2 (5 bases each). The origin of this receptor is a human donor in good health (CMV status not recorded). Some clones in this sample may be carry-over from other donors' samples. The source material was PBMCs. The CDR3 here is CASSPPGAGRVSEQFF. As DNA, the CDR3 is TGTGCCAGCAGTCCCCCCGGGGCAGGTAGAGTCAGTGAGCAGTTCTTC.